Shown below are 19 T cell receptor beta chains from a single sample sequenced in a study of blood T cell repertoires in COVID-19. The assay was immunoSEQ multiplex PCR, and TCRdb's table has in-frame clones only and misses some. Here the sample spans some 120,000 clones, more than 70% being singletons. Source material: peripheral blood. The receptors stem from a woman between 25 and 40 years old who had recovered from COVID-19.

The genes are TRBV11-2 and TRBJ2-3; tentatively, D is TRBD2 (6 bases). The V gene lost 4 bases and the J gene lost 6 bases, with 20 bases spanning the gap. The length of the CDR3 is 16 residues. Germline V gene data show CDR1 as SGHAT and CDR2 as FQNNGV. The CDR3 region is CASSSRGLLEGDTQYF. The DNA of the CDR3 is TGTGCCAGCAGCTCGCGGGGACTTCTCGAGGGTGATACGCAGTATTTT. Supplemented by reference TRBV11-2 and TRBJ2-3, the full variable domain reads EAGVAQSPRYKIIEKRQSVAFWCNPISGHATLYWYQQILGQGPKLLIQFQNNGVVDDSQLPKDRFSAERLKGVDSTLKIQPAKLEDSAVYLCASSSRGLLEGDTQYFGPGTRLTVL.

This rearrangement joins TRBV18 to TRBJ2-2; D remains unclear. Per the germline V gene, CDR1 is KGHSH and CDR2 is LQKENI. The CDR3 sequence is 13 residues long. V was clipped by 3 bases and J by 6 bases, with 8 bases between them. The DNA for the CDR3 is TGTGCCAGCTCACCCCCTAGTTCCGGGGAGCTGTTTTTT. Translating gives CASSPPSSGELFF.

J is TRBJ2-3 and V is TRBV30; D gene ambiguous. CDR3 length: 11 residues. Trimming removed 3 bases from V and 6 bases from J, with 7 bases in between. Germline CDR1 and CDR2: GTSNPN and SVGIG (reference sequence). The DNA for the CDR3 is TGTGCCTGGAGCGCCGCGGATACGCAGTATTTT. It is translated as CAWSAADTQYF.

V and J are TRBV7-2 and TRBJ1-6; no reliable D call. Trimming pared 5 bases from V and 3 bases from J, leaving 8 bases between. CDR3 size: 14 residues. Germline lookup yields CDR1 SGHTA and CDR2 FQGNSA. The CDR3 loop reads CASSLPGYNSPLHF. DNA for the CDR3: TGTGCCAGCAGCCTTCCCGGCTATAATTCACCCCTCCACTTT.

This clone came up once. J is TRBJ1-2 and V is TRBV11-1, with TRBD1 as a possible D gene (6 bases). Germline values: CDR1 SGHAT, CDR2 FQDESV (reference sequence). This CDR3 is built from 13 residues. Between the trimmed V and J ends, which lost 5 bases and 1 base, there was a span of 8 bases. The chain's CDR3 is CASSRTVNYGYTF. As DNA, the CDR3 is TGTGCCAGCAGCCGGACAGTTAACTATGGCTACACCTTC.

In this sample, this clone turned up once. The chain employs TRBV29-1 and TRBJ2-7; 8 bases match TRBD2. CDR3 length: 13 residues. Germline loops: CDR1 SQVTM, CDR2 ANQGSEA. CDR3 region: CSVGTSDIHEQYF. For the CDR3, the DNA is TGCAGTGTAGGGACTAGTGATATCCACGAGCAGTACTTC.

The chain couples TRBV18 to TRBJ2-3; no firm D call. The length of the CDR3 is 14 residues. Germline V gives CDR1 KGHSH, CDR2 LQKENI. V was clipped by 2 bases and J by 2 bases, with 8 bases between them. CDR3 in amino acids: CASSPVEFTDTQYF. The CDR3 DNA reads as TGTGCCAGCTCACCAGTCGAGTTCACAGATACGCAGTATTTT.

The V and J genes are TRBV10-3 and TRBJ2-2; 7 positions agree with TRBD2. The CDR3 is 17 amino acids. V shed 0 bases, J shed 5 bases, and the junction held 9 bases outside the gene matches. Germline lookup yields CDR1 ENHRY and CDR2 SYGVKD. DNA for the CDR3: TGTGCCATCAGTGAGTCGGAAATAGCGGGCATAACCGGGGAGCTGTTTTTT. Its protein is CAISESEIAGITGELFF.

The gene calls are TRBV2 and TRBJ1-1, with unresolved D. The ends were cut back, 8 bases at V and 5 bases at J, with 18 bases in the middle. This CDR3 spans 14 amino acids. The germline V gene has CDR1 SNHLY and CDR2 FYNNEI. The CDR3 region has the DNA TGTGCCAGCGGCCCCCGGGTGTCGGGGACTGAAGCTTTCTTT. Its protein is CASGPRVSGTEAFF.

This chain joins TRBV7-9 and TRBJ2-7; D ambiguous. This CDR3 comprises 14 residues. Germline CDR1 and CDR2: SEHNR and FQNEAQ (reference sequence). V was clipped by 1 base and J by 2 bases, with 9 bases between them. CDR3 in amino acids: CASSLDHGAYEQYF. The CDR3 DNA sequence: TGTGCCAGCAGCTTAGATCACGGAGCCTACGAGCAGTACTTC.

In the case of this clone: Other DNA sequences in this specimen translate into the identical CDR3. The J gene is TRBJ1-1, the V gene TRBV29-1; 8 nucleotides align to TRBD1. Germline CDR1 and CDR2: SQVTM and ANQGSEA. Trimming removed 6 bases from V and 2 bases from J; junction bases left unmatched: 2. The CDR3 length is 12 residues. CDR3 in amino acids: CSVGQGNTEAFF. As DNA, the CDR3 is TGCAGCGTCGGACAGGGCAACACTGAAGCTTTCTTT.

This clone has just a few counts. The rearrangement joins TRBV7-8 to TRBJ2-1; 15 bases align to TRBD2. The CDR3 length is 18 residues. V trimming: 4 bases; J trimming: 8 bases; junction bases outside the gene matches: 12. Germline loops: CDR1 SGHVS, CDR2 FQNEAQ. The CDR3 DNA is TGTGCCAGCAGCTCAGGGACTAGCGGGGGGCCATACCTGGATGAGCAGTTCTTC. Amino acid sequence: CASSSGTSGGPYLDEQFF.

The gene calls are TRBV3-1 (or the pseudogene TRBV3-2) and TRBJ2-3; D is undetermined. The germline CDR1 and CDR2 sequences are LGHDT and YNNKEL (reference sequence). CDR3 length equals 14 residues. Trimming removed 0 bases from V and 5 bases from J, with 9 bases in between. The CDR3 nucleotides read TGTGCCAGCAGCCAAGACCAAATGAGAGATACGCAGTATTTT. Its protein product is CASSQDQMRDTQYF.

This rearrangement joins TRBV5-1 to TRBJ1-2; D is perhaps TRBD1 (6 bases). Trimming took 0 bases from V and 4 from J, leaving 10 bases between them. The CDR3 totals 14 residues. Germline V lookup: CDR1 SGHRS, CDR2 YFSETQ. CDR3 amino acids: CASSLGDTTYGYTF. CDR3 bases: TGCGCCAGCAGCTTGGGGGACACGACCTATGGCTACACCTTC.

The chain is built from TRBV5-1 and TRBJ2-2; D might be TRBD1 (5 bases). This CDR3 is built from 15 residues. The V end was cut by 0 bases, the J end by 5 bases, with 11 bases between. Germline loops: CDR1 SGHRS, CDR2 YFSETQ. CDR3 DNA: TGCGCCAGCAGCTTGGACGGTCAGGGTACCGGGGAGCTGTTTTTT. Translating gives CASSLDGQGTGELFF.

V and J are TRBV29-1 and TRBJ2-7; 7 bases are a match to TRBD1. CDR3 size: 11 residues. Losses at the gene ends were 6 bases for V and 3 bases for J; bases not matched to a gene: 2. Germline V gene sequence: CDR1 SQVTM, CDR2 ANQGSEA. CDR3 sequence reads: CSVRDSYEQYF. The CDR3 DNA is TGCAGCGTACGGGACAGCTACGAGCAGTACTTC.

The chain links TRBV10-2 to TRBJ1-4, with a possible D match to TRBD1 (5 bases). V was pared by 6 bases and J by 8 bases, with 13 bases between. This CDR3 contains 13 residues. Germline CDR1 is WSHSY and CDR2 is SAAADI. CDR3 in DNA: TGCGCCAGCAGGAGACAGCCGATCGAAAAACTGTTTTTT. Its protein product is CASRRQPIEKLFF.

There are a few counts of this clone. V usage is TRBV6-5 and J usage is TRBJ1-3; 8 bases map to TRBD1. This CDR3 comprises 15 residues. V lost 6 bases, J lost 2 bases, and 6 bases stayed unmatched. Germline CDR1 and CDR2: MNHEY and SVGAGI. DNA of the CDR3: TGTGCCAGCAGGCCCGGACAGGGCGCTGGAAACACCATATATTTT. Translating gives CASRPGQGAGNTIYF.

The CDR3 DNA reads as TGTGCCAGCAGCGTAGGGGACTCTACAAATGAGCAGTTCTTC. It encodes CASSVGDSTNEQFF. V and J are TRBV9 and TRBJ2-1; the D gene is possibly TRBD2 (6 bases). The CDR3 length is 14 residues. Germline-derived CDR1 and CDR2 are SGDLS and YYNGEE. With 0 bases removed from V and 7 bases from J, the gap between germline ends came to 11 bases.